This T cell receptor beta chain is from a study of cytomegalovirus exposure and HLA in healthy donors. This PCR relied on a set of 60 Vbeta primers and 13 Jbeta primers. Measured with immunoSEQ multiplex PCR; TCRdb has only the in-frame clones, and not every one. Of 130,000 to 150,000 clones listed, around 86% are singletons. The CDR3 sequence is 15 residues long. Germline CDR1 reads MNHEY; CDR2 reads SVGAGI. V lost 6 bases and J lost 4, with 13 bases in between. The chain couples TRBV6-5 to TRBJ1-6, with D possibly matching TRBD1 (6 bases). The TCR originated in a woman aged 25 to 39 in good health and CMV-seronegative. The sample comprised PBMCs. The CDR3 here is CASSKQGPYNSPLHF. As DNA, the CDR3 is TGTGCCAGCAGCAAACAGGGCCCTTATAATTCACCCCTCCACTTT.